This T cell receptor (beta chain) was recovered during a study of shared clonotypes between healthy human individuals. Germline CDR1 SGHAT, CDR2 FQNNGV. Deletions cut 0 bases from V and 2 bases from J, with 14 bases between. The CDR3 runs to 17 residues. Overall study findings and caveats: Non-shared clonotypes had lower generation probabilities than clonotypes shared by all four sorted-subset donors.

Comments on this clone: Its antigen remains unknown.

Some clones are missing from TCRdb's copy, which holds only in-frame ones; the method was immunoSEQ multiplex PCR. This sample has about 1 million clones; around 74% occur once, and the top ten carry about 1.5%. Source material: memory CD4+ T cells sorted from blood. Subset in this sample: CD45RA-negative fraction. The gene calls are TRBV11-2 and TRBJ1-3, with unresolved D. The TCR comes from a man aged 18-30 years in good health. DNA of the CDR3: TGTGCCAGCAGCTTAGATTTGGCCCCGCAGACTGGAAACACCATATATTTT. This codes for CASSLDLAPQTGNTIYF.